This TCR beta chain is from a study of T cell changes during pregnancy in multiple sclerosis. Per the germline V gene, CDR1 is SGDLS and CDR2 is YYNGEE. With V trimmed by 3 bases and J by 3 bases, 6 bases remained unmatched. This CDR3 has 14 residues. This clone counts as large. Clones were read by immunoSEQ multiplex PCR, and TCRdb kept only the in-frame ones, dropping some. Of some 96,000 clones in the sample, approximately 90% were seen once. V usage is TRBV9 and J usage is TRBJ2-7; 7 bases align to TRBD1. The sequencing used peripheral blood, collected after pregnancy. This receptor was taken from a female donor with multiple sclerosis, enrolled in a pregnancy study. CDR3 DNA sequence: TGTGCCAGCAGCGGCGGACAGGACCGCTACGAGCAGTACTTC. Its protein is CASSGGQDRYEQYF.